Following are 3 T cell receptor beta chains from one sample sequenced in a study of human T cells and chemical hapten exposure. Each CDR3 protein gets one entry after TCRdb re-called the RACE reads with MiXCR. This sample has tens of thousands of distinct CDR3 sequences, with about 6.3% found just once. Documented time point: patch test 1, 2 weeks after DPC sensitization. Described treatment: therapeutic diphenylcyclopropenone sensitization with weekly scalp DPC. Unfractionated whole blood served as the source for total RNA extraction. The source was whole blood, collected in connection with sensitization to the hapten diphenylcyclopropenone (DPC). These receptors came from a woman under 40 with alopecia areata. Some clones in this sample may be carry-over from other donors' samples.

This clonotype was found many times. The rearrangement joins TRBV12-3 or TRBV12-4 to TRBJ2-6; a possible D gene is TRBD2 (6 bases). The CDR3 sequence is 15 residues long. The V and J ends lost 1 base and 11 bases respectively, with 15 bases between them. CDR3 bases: TGTGCCAGCAGTTTAGATTTGGGACTGAGTGACGTCCTGACTTTC. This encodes CASSLDLGLSDVLTF.

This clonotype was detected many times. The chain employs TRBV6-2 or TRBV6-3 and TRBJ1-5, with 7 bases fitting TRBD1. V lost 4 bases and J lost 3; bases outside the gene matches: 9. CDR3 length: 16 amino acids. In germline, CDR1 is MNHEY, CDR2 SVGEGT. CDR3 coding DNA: TGTGCCAGCAGTTTCCCGGACAGGTACTTCAATCAGCCCCAGCATTTT. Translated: CASSFPDRYFNQPQHF.

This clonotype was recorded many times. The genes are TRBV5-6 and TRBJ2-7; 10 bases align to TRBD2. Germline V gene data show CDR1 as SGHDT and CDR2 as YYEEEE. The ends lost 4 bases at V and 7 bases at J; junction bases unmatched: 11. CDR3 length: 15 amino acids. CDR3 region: CASSEGLAFLGEQYF. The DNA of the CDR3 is TGTGCCAGCAGCGAGGGACTAGCGTTCCTCGGAGAGCAGTACTTC.